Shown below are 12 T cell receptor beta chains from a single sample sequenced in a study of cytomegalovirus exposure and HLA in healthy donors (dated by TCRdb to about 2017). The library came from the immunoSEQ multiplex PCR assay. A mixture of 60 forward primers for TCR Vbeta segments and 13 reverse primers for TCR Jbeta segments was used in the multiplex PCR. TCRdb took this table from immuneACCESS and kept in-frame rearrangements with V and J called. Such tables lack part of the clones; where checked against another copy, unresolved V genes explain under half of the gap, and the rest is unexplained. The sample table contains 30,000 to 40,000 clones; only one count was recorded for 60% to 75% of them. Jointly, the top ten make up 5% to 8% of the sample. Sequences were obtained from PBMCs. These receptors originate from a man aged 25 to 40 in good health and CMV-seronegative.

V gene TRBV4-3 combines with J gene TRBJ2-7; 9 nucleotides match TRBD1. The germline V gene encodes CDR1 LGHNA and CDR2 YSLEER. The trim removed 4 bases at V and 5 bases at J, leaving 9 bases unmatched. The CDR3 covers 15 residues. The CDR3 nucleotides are TGCGCCAGCAGCCTCCTCCGGGACAGGGCCCACGAGCAGTACTTC. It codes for CASSLLRDRAHEQYF.

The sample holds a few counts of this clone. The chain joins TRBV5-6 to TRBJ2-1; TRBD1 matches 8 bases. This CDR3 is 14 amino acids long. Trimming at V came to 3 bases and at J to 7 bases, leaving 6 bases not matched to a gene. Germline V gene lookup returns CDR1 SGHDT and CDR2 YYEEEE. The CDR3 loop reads CASSYDRGVNEQFF. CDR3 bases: TGTGCCAGCAGCTACGACAGGGGAGTAAATGAGCAGTTCTTC. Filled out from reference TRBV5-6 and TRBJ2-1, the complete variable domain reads DAGVTQSPTHLIKTRGQQVTLRCSPKSGHDTVSWYQQALGQGPQFIFQYYEEEERQRGNFPDRFSGHQFPNYSSELNVNALLLGDSALYLCASSYDRGVNEQFFGPGTRLTVL.

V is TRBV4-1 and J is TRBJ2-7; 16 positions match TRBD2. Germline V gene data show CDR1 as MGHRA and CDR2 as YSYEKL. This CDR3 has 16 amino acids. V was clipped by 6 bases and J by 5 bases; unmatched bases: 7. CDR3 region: CASSPGTSGRANEQYF. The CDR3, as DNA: TGCGCCAGCAGTCCCGGGACTAGCGGGAGGGCTAACGAGCAGTACTTC.

CDR3 nucleotide sequence: TGCGCCAGCAGTGAGTTGAGAACTGGCTACGAGCAGTACTTC. It encodes CASSELRTGYEQYF. The chain couples TRBV10-1 to TRBJ2-7; no definite D call. V was cut by 1 base and J by 3 bases, with 10 bases left in between. The CDR3 covers 14 residues. From germline, CDR1 is WNHNN and CDR2 SYGVQD (reference sequence).

CDR3 sequence (DNA): TGCGCCAGCAGCCCCAGTGTCCAGGAGACCCAGTACTTC. Its translation: CASSPSVQETQYF. The rearrangement uses TRBV4-1 and TRBJ2-5; unclear D gene. V shed 4 bases and J shed 5 bases, with 11 bases lying between them. The CDR3 contains 13 residues. The germline V gene has CDR1 MGHRA and CDR2 YSYEKL.

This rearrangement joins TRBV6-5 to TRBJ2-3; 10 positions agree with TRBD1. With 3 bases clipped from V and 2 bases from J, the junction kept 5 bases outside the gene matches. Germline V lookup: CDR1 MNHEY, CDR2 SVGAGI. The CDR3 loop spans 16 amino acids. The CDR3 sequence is CASSYSGQGPTDTQYF. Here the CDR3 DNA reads TGTGCCAGCAGTTATTCGGGACAGGGGCCCACAGATACGCAGTATTTT.

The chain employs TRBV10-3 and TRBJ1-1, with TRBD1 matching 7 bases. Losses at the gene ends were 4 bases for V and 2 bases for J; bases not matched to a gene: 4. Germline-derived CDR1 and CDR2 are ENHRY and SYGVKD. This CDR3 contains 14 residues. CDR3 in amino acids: CAISGTGDNTEAFF. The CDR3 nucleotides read TGTGCCATCAGTGGGACAGGAGATAACACTGAAGCTTTCTTT.

The CDR3 here is CASSLGVNSPLHF. The CDR3 region has the DNA TGCGCCAGCAGCCTCGGAGTCAATTCACCCCTCCACTTT. This chain joins TRBV4-3 and TRBJ1-6, with D unresolved. Per germline, CDR1 LGHNA and CDR2 YSLEER. This CDR3 is 13 amino acids long. V was trimmed by 4 bases and J by 7 bases, leaving 8 bases between them.

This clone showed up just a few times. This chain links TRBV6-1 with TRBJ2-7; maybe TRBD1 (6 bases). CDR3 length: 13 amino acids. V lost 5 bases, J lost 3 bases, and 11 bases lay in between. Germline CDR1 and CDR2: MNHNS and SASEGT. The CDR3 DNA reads TGTGCCAGCAGTCGGACAGAATACTACGAGCAGTACTTC. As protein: CASSRTEYYEQYF.

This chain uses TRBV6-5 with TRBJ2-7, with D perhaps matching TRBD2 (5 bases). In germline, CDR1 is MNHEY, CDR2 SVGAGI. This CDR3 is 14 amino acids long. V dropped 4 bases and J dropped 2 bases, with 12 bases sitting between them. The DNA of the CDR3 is TGTGCCAGCAGTTCGGTAGCGCTAACCTACGAGCAGTACTTC. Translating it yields CASSSVALTYEQYF.

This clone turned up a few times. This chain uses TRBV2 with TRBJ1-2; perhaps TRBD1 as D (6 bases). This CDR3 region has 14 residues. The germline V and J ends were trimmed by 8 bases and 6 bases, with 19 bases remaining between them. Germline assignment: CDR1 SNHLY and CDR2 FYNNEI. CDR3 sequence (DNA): TGTGCCAGCGGGAAAAGACAGGCTCGGGATGGCTACACCTTC. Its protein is CASGKRQARDGYTF.

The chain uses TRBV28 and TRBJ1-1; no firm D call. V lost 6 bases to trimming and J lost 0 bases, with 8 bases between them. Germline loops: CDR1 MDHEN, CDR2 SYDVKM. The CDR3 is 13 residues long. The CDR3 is CASSSRVNTEAFF. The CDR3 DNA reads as TGTGCCAGCAGCTCTCGGGTGAACACTGAAGCTTTCTTT.